This T cell receptor (beta chain) was recorded in a study of blood T cell repertoires in COVID-19. The junction had 9 bases not matched to a gene; V was cut back by 11 bases and J by 6 bases. The germline V gene has CDR1 MNHEY and CDR2 SVGAGI. The CDR3 runs 14 residues. This clone has just a few counts. Assay used: immunoSEQ multiplex PCR; TCRdb lists only in-frame clones, some missing. The sample shows about 50,000 clones, roughly four fifths of them seen only once. The sequence came from a man aged 55 to 70 with acute or convalescent COVID-19. Material for sequencing was peripheral blood. The gene calls are TRBV6-5 and TRBJ1-6, with 8 bases lining up with TRBD1. The CDR3 here is CAGHSGTGNSPLHF. Here the CDR3 DNA reads TGTGCCGGACATTCCGGGACAGGTAATTCACCCCTCCACTTT.